The entry below describes one T cell receptor (beta chain). The repertoire was sequenced with immunoSEQ multiplex PCR; TCRdb's copy has only in-frame clones and lacks some. This sample has a few hundred thousand clones, with 70% to 90% found just once. This CDR3 has 14 residues. V lost 2 bases to trimming and J lost 11 bases; unmatched junction nucleotides: 10. Germline CDR1 MNHNS, CDR2 SASEGT. This entry belongs to a study of blood T cell repertoires in COVID-19. The specimen was PBMCs or T cells enriched from blood (not recorded which). This chain connects TRBV6-1 to TRBJ1-1; 8 bases line up with TRBD1. The sequence derives from a woman in her 30s who had been exposed to COVID-19. DNA for the CDR3: TGTGCCAGCAGTGAAATGGGGACAGGTCGCGGGGCTTTCTTT. Its protein product is CASSEMGTGRGAFF.